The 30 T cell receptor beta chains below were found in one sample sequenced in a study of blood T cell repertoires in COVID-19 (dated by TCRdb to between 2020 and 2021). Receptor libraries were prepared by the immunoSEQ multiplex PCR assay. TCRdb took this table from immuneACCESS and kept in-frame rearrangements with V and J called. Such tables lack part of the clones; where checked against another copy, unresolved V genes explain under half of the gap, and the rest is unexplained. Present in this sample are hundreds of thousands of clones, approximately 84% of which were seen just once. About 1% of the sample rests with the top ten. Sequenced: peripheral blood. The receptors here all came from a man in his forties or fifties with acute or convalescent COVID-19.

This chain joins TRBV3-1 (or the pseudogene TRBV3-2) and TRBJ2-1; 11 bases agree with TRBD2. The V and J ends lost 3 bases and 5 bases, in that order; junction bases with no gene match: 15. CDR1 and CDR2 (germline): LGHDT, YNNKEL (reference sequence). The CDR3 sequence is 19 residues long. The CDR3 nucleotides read TGTGCCAGCAGCCACCCGGGACAGGTAGCGGGGGGGCCACACAATGAGCAGTTCTTC. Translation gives CASSHPGQVAGGPHNEQFF.

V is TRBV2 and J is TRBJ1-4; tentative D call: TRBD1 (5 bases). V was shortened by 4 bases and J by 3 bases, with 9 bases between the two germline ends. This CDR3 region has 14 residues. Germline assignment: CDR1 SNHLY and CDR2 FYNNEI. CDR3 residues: CASSVQVSNEKLFF. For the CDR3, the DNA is TGTGCCAGCAGTGTACAGGTTTCTAATGAAAAACTGTTTTTT.

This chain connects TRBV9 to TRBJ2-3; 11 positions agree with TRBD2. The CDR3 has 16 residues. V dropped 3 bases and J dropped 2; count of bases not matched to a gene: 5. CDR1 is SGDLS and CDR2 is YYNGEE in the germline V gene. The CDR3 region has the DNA TGTGCCAGCAGCGCCCGACTAGCGGGGAACACAGATACGCAGTATTTT. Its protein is CASSARLAGNTDTQYF.

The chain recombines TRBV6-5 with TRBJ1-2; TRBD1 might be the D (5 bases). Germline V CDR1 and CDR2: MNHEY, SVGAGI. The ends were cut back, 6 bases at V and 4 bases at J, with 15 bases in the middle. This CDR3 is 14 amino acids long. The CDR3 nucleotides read TGTGCCAGCAGGATAGACAGTTACGGCTATGGCTACACCTTC. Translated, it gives CASRIDSYGYGYTF.

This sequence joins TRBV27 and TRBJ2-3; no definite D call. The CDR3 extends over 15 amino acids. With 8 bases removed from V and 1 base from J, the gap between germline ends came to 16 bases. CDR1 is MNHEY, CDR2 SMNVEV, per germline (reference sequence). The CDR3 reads CASGSVGEGTDTQYF. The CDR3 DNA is TGTGCCAGCGGGTCTGTCGGAGAGGGCACAGATACGCAGTATTTT.

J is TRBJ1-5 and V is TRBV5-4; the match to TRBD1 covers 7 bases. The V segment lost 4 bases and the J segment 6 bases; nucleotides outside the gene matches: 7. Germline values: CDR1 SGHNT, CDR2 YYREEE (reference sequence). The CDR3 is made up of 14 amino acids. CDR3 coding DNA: TGTGCCAGCAGCCAAGAGGGGGCGCGTCAGCCCCAGCATTTT. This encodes CASSQEGARQPQHF. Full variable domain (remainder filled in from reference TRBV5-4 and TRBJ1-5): ETGVTQSPTHLIKTRGQQVTLRCSSQSGHNTVSWYQQALGQGPQFIFQYYREEENGRGNFPPRFSGLQFPNYSSELNVNALELDDSALYLCASSQEGARQPQHFGDGTRLSIL.

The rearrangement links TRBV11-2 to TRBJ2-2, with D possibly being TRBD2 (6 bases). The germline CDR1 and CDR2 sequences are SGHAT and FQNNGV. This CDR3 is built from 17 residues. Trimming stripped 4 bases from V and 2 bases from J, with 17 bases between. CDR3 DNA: TGTGCCAGCAGCTCTCCGCGGAGGGGCTTAAACACCGGGGAGCTGTTTTTT. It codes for CASSSPRRGLNTGELFF.

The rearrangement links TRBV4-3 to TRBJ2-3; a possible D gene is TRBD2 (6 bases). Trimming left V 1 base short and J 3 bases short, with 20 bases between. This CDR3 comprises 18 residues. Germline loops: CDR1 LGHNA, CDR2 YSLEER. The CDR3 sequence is CASSQALPRAGATDTQYF. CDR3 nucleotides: TGCGCCAGCAGCCAAGCCCTCCCTCGAGCGGGCGCGACAGATACGCAGTATTTT.

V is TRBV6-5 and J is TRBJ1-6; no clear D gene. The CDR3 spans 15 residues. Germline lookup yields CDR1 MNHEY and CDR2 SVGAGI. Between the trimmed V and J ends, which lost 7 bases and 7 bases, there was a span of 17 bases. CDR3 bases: TGTGCCAGCACCCTAGTGGGCGGGAAGAATTCACCCCTCCACTTT. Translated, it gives CASTLVGGKNSPLHF.

The CDR3 protein is CASSGLQGVGYNEQFF. For the CDR3, the DNA is TGTGCCAGCAGTGGATTACAGGGGGTGGGCTACAATGAGCAGTTCTTC. The chain combines TRBV2 with TRBJ2-1, with 8 bases lining up with TRBD1. In germline, CDR1 is SNHLY, CDR2 FYNNEI. CDR3 size: 16 residues. V shed 4 bases, J shed 3 bases, and the junction held 8 bases outside the gene matches.

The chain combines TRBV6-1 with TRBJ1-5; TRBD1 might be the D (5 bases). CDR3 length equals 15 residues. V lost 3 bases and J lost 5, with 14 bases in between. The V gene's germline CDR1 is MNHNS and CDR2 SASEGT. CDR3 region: CASSEVRQGDQPQHF. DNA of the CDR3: TGTGCCAGCAGTGAGGTCCGCCAGGGTGATCAGCCCCAGCATTTT.

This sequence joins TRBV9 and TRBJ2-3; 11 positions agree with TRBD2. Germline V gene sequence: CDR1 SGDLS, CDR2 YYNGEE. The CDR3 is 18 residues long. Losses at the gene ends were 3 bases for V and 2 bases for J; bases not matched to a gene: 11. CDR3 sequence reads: CASSASGTSGLSTDTQYF. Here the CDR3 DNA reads TGTGCCAGCAGCGCCTCCGGGACTAGCGGCCTTTCCACAGATACGCAGTATTTT. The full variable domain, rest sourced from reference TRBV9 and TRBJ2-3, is DSGVTQTPKHLITATGQRVTLRCSPRSGDLSVYWYQQSLDQGLQFLIQYYNGEERAKGNILERFSAQQFPDLHSELNLSSLELGDSALYFCASSASGTSGLSTDTQYFGPGTRLTVL.

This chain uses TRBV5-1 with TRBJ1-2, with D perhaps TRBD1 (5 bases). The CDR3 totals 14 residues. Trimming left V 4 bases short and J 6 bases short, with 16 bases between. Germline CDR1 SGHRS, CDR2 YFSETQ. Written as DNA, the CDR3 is TGCGCCAGCAGCCCTGGACGGGGGACCGATGGCTACACCTTC. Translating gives CASSPGRGTDGYTF.

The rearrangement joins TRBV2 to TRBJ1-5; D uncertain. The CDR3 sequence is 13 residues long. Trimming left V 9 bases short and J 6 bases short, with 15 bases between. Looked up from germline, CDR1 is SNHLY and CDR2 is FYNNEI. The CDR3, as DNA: TGTGCCAGAACTAGCCGAGCCAGTCAGCCCCAGCATTTT. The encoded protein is CARTSRASQPQHF.

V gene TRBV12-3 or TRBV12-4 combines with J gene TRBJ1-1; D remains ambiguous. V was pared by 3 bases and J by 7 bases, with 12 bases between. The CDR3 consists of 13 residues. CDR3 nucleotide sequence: TGTGCCAGCAGTTTGAGGCAGTTGAATGAAGCTTTCTTT. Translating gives CASSLRQLNEAFF.

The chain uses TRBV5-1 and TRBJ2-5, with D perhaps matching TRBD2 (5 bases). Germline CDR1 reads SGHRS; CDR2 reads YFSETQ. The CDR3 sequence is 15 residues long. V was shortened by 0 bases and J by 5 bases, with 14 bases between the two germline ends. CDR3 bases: TGCGCCAGCAGCTTGGATGGACTCTCAACGGAGACCCAGTACTTC. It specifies CASSLDGLSTETQYF.

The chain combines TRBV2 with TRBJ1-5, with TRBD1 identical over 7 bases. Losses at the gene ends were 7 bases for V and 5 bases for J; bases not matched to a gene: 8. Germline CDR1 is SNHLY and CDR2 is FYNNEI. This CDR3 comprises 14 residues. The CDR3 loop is CASTPGTEYQPQHF. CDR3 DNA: TGTGCCAGCACCCCCGGGACAGAGTATCAGCCCCAGCATTTT.

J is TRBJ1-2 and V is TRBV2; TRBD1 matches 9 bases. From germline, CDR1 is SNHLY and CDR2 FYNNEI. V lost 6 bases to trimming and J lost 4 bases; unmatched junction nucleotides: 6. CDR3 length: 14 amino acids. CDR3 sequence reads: CASRKDRGLYGYTF. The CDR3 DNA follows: TGTGCCAGCAGGAAGGACAGGGGCCTCTATGGCTACACCTTC.

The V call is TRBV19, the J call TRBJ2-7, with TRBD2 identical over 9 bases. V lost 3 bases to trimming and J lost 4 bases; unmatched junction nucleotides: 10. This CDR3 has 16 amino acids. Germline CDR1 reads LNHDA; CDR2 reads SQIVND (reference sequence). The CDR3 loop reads CASSISAGGLLYEQYF. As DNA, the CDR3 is TGTGCCAGTAGTATTTCGGCGGGGGGGCTTTTGTACGAGCAGTACTTC. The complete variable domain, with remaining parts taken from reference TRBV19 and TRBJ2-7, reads DGGITQSPKYLFRKEGQNVTLSCEQNLNHDAMYWYRQDPGQGLRLIYYSQIVNDFQKGDIAEGYSVSREKKESFPLTVTSAQKNPTAFYLCASSISAGGLLYEQYFGPGTRLTVT.

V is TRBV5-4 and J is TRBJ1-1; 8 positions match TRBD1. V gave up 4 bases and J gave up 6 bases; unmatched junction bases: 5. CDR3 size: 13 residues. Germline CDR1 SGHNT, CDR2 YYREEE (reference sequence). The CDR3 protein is CASSPTGAAEAFF. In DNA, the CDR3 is TGTGCCAGCAGCCCGACAGGGGCCGCTGAAGCTTTCTTT.

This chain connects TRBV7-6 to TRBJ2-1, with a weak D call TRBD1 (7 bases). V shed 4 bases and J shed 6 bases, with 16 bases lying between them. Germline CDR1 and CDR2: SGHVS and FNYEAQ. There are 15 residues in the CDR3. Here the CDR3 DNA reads TGTGCCAGCAGCTCCCCTTTTCAGGGGGGCAATGAGCAGTTCTTC. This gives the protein CASSSPFQGGNEQFF. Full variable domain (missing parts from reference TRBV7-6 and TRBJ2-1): GAGVSQSPRYKVTKRGQDVALRCDPISGHVSLYWYRQALGQGPEFLTYFNYEAQQDKSGLPNDRFSAERPEGSISTLTIQRTEQRDSAMYRCASSSPFQGGNEQFFGPGTRLTVL.

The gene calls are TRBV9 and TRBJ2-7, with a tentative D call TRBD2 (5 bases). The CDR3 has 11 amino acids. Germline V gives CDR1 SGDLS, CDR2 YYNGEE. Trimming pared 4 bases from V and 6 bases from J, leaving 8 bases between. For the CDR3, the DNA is TGTGCCAGCAGCAGAGGAGGCGAGCAGTACTTC. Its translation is CASSRGGEQYF.

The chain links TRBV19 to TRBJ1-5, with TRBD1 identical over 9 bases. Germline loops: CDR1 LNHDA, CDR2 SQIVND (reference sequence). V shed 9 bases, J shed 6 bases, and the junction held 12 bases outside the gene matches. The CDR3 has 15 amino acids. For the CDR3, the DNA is TGTGCCAGCAATCAAGTAACGGACAGGGGTCAGCCCCAGCATTTT. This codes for CASNQVTDRGQPQHF. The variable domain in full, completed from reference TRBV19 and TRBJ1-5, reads DGGITQSPKYLFRKEGQNVTLSCEQNLNHDAMYWYRQDPGQGLRLIYYSQIVNDFQKGDIAEGYSVSREKKESFPLTVTSAQKNPTAFYLCASNQVTDRGQPQHFGDGTRLSIL.

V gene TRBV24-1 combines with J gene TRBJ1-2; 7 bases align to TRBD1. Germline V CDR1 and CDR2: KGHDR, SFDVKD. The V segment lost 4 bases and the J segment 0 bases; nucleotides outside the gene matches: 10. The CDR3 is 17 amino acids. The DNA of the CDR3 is TGTGCCACCAGTGACCGCCTACAGGGGTCCACTAACTATGGCTACACCTTC. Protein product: CATSDRLQGSTNYGYTF.

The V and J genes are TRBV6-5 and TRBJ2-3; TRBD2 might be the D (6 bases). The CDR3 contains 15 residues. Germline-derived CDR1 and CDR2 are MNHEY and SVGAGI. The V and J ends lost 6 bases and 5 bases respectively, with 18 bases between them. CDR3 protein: CASSLPGPGVDTQYF. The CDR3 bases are TGTGCCAGCAGCCTTCCGGGACCGGGGGTAGATACGCAGTATTTT.

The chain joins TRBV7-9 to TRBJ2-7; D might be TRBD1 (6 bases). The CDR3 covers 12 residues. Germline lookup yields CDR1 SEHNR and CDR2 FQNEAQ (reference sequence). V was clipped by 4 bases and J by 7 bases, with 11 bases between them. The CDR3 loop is CASSSQGWEQYF. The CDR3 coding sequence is TGTGCCAGCAGCTCTCAGGGGTGGGAGCAGTACTTC.

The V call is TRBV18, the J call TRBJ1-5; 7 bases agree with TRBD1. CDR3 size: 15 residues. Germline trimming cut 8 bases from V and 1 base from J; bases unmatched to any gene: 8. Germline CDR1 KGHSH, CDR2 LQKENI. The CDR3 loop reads CASQKDRISNQPQHF. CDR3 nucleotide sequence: TGTGCCAGCCAAAAGGACAGGATAAGCAATCAGCCCCAGCATTTT.

The DNA of the CDR3 is TGCGCCAGCAGCTGGGCAGTGGAAAATGGCTACACCTTC. Residues: CASSWAVENGYTF. The chain recombines TRBV5-1 with TRBJ1-2; no firm D call. Germline V CDR1 and CDR2: SGHRS, YFSETQ. CDR3 length: 13 residues. Trimming removed 3 bases at V and 6 bases at J, with 12 bases between.

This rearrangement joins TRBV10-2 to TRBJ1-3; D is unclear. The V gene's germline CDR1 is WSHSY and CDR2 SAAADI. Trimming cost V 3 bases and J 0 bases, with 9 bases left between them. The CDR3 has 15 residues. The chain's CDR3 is CASSERLSSGNTIYF. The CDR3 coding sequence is TGCGCCAGCAGTGAAAGATTGAGCTCTGGAAACACCATATATTTT.

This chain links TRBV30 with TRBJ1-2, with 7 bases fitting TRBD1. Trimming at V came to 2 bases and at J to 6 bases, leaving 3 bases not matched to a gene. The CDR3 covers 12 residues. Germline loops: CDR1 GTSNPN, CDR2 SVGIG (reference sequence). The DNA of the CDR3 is TGTGCCTGGAGTCAGCAGGGGGATGGCTACACCTTC. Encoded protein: CAWSQQGDGYTF.